The rows below give T cell receptor beta chains drawn from one sample of a study of vaccination and CD4 T cells after COVID-19. These receptors lack a known antigen. TCRdb reprocessed the PCR reads via MiXCR and lists one record per CDR3 protein. This table has several thousand distinct CDR3 sequences, around 40% appearing once. The sample comprised CD4+ T cells from blood, cultured in vitro. The receptors shown here come from a human donor in good health. The CDR3 runs from the conserved cysteine through the conserved F or W. The D gene is left open where the match is weak. Size tells how often a clone was seen (once, few, many) or the class of an expanded clone, and some rows leave it out.

v_gene	j_gene	abundance	d_gene	len	CDR3nt	CDR3aa
TRBV6-1	TRBJ1-2	-	-	15	TGTGCCAGCAGTGCCTTAACCCCGGGGAACTATGGCTACACCTTC	CASSALTPGNYGYTF
TRBV19	TRBJ1-1	-	TRBD1	13	TGTGCCACTACCGGGACAGGGGTAACTGAAGCTTTCTTT	CATTGTGVTEAFF
TRBV6-2/TRBV6-3	TRBJ2-3	-	TRBD1	14	TGTGCCAGCAGCCTCGACAGGGCCACAGATACGCAGTATTTT	CASSLDRATDTQYF
TRBV6-5	TRBJ1-3	-	-	13	TGTGCCAGCAGTTACAAGGACACTTACACCATATATTTT	CASSYKDTYTIYF
TRBV15	TRBJ2-5	-	-	14	TGTGCCACCAGCAGAGATTATGATTCGGAGACCCAGTACTTC	CATSRDYDSETQYF
TRBV10-2	TRBJ1-2	-	-	14	TGCGCCAGCACCGGGGGGGGCGCAGGCTATGGCTACACCTTC	CASTGGGAGYGYTF
TRBV7-7	TRBJ2-6	-	TRBD1	18	TGTGCCAGCAGTCCCGTACCGGGACAGCACTCTGGGGCCAACGTCCTGACTTTC	CASSPVPGQHSGANVLTF
TRBV20-1	TRBJ2-4	-	TRBD1	12	TGCAGTGCATCGGACAGGGGGAACATTCAGTACTTC	CSASDRGNIQYF
TRBV20-1	TRBJ1-2	-	TRBD1	14	TGCAGTGCTCCAAATGGACAGGGGAACTATGGCTACACCTTC	CSAPNGQGNYGYTF
TRBV7-9	TRBJ2-7	few	TRBD1	15	TGTGCCAGCAGCCCTGGGACAGGGGTGGACTACGAGCAGTACTTC	CASSPGTGVDYEQYF
TRBV24-1	TRBJ2-1	-	-	15	TGTGCCACCAAAGGTCTAGCCTGCTCCTACAATGAGCAGTTCTTC	CATKGLACSYNEQFF
TRBV20-1	TRBJ1-1	-	-	11	TGCAGTGCTAGGTCTGGGGCTGAAGCTTTCTTT	CSARSGAEAFF
TRBV24-1	TRBJ2-6	once	-	14	TGTGCCACCAGTGATGTCGAGCCCCGAAACTTCCTGACTTTC	CATSDVEPRNFLTF
TRBV6-1	TRBJ1-2	-	-	13	TGTGCCAGCAGTGAAGGAGGGTCCCATGGCTACACCTTC	CASSEGGSHGYTF
TRBV7-9	TRBJ1-2	-	-	12	TGTGCCAGCAGCATCGGGTTGGGCGGCTACACCTTC	CASSIGLGGYTF
TRBV20-1	TRBJ2-5	-	-	11	TGCAGTGCTATGCAGAGGGAGACCCAGTACTTC	CSAMQRETQYF
TRBV6-1	TRBJ1-1	few	-	11	TGTGCCAGCAGTGTACTGGGTGAAGCTTTCTTT	CASSVLGEAFF
TRBV30	TRBJ1-5	-	TRBD1	15	TGTGCCTGGAGCGCTGGACAGGGGGCCGGCCAGCCCCAGCATTTT	CAWSAGQGAGQPQHF
TRBV2	TRBJ2-7	-	-	14	TGTGCCAGCAGTGAAGAGAGGAAATCCTACGAGCAGTACTTC	CASSEERKSYEQYF
TRBV20-1	TRBJ2-7	once	-	11	TGCAGTGGGCAGGGGACCTACGAGCAGTACTTC	CSGQGTYEQYF
TRBV4-1	TRBJ1-6	-	TRBD1	15	TGCGCCAGCAGCCAAGGCCACCTACAGGGGTTAGTCCTCCACTTT	CASSQGHLQGLVLHF
TRBV5-1	TRBJ2-5	-	-	16	TGCGCCAGCAGCTTGTCCTCCTTAGGAGGTGGGGAGACCCAGTACTTC	CASSLSSLGGGETQYF
TRBV15	TRBJ2-2	-	-	14	TGTGCCACCAGCAGAGATGTAGGCACCGGGGAGCTGTTTTTT	CATSRDVGTGELFF
TRBV18	TRBJ1-1	-	-	13	TGTGCCAGCCTACGAATCGAGAACACTGAAGCTTTCTTT	CASLRIENTEAFF
TRBV19	TRBJ1-2	-	TRBD1	15	TGTGCCAGTAGTATAGAGGACAGGGGAAACTATGGCTACACCTTC	CASSIEDRGNYGYTF
TRBV27	TRBJ1-1	-	TRBD1	13	TGTGCCAGCCGGACAGGGGTTTACACTGAAGCTTTCTTT	CASRTGVYTEAFF
TRBV5-1	TRBJ2-5	medium-sized	TRBD1	15	TGCGCCAGCAGCCCCGGGACAGGGGGCATGGAGACCCAGTACTTC	CASSPGTGGMETQYF
TRBV5-3	TRBJ2-7	-	-	16	TGTGCCAGAAGGGGGAGGAACAGTACGCACATCTACGAGCAGTACTTC	CARRGRNSTHIYEQYF
TRBV6-1	TRBJ1-6	medium-sized	-	18	TGTGCCAGCAGTACCGGGACACAAACCTCCTCCTATAATTCACCCCTCCACTTT	CASSTGTQTSSYNSPLHF
TRBV18	TRBJ1-2	-	-	15	TGTGCCAGCTCACCACCTGCCACATTAGAAGGTGGCTACACCTTC	CASSPPATLEGGYTF
TRBV10-2	TRBJ1-1	few	-	15	TGCGCCAGCGGTGGACCCCTGGAGGGTGCGAGGGAAGCTTTCTTT	CASGGPLEGAREAFF
TRBV6-5	TRBJ2-3	-	TRBD2	12	TGTGCCAGCAGTTACCGCGGGGGTAAGCAGTATTTT	CASSYRGGKQYF
TRBV19	TRBJ1-5	-	-	14	TGTGCCAGTAGTACAATGGGAAGCAATCAGCCCCAGCATTTT	CASSTMGSNQPQHF
TRBV5-4	TRBJ1-1	-	-	14	TGTGCCAGCAGCTCGAAAAGAGGGGACACTGAAGCTTTCTTT	CASSSKRGDTEAFF
TRBV7-2	TRBJ2-5	-	-	14	TGTGCCAGCAGCTTGATGGGGATAGGAGAGACCCAGTACTTC	CASSLMGIGETQYF
TRBV7-9	TRBJ2-2	few	-	12	TGTGCCAGCAGTTATGGTATGGGGGAGCTGTTTTTT	CASSYGMGELFF
TRBV11-2	TRBJ1-1	-	TRBD1	17	TGTGCCAGCAGAGGACAGGGGACGCGGGATTGGAACACTGAAGCTTTCTTT	CASRGQGTRDWNTEAFF
TRBV14	TRBJ1-1	-	-	13	TGTGCCAGCAGTCTGGGGGCTTCCCCGGAAGCTTTCTTT	CASSLGASPEAFF
TRBV6-2/TRBV6-3	TRBJ1-6	-	-	14	TGTGCCAGCAGTTTACTAGGGTCTAATTCACCCCTCCACTTT	CASSLLGSNSPLHF
TRBV19	TRBJ1-1	few	TRBD1	14	TGTGCCAGTAGGACAGGGGGCGAGGGAACTGAAGCTTTCTTT	CASRTGGEGTEAFF
TRBV18	TRBJ1-2	medium-sized	-	13	TGTGCCAGCTCACCAATGGGGGCAGAAGGCTACACCTTC	CASSPMGAEGYTF
TRBV6-1	TRBJ2-7	-	TRBD2	15	TGTGCCAGCAGAACCACTAGCGGGGGGGCCTACGAGCAGTACTTC	CASRTTSGGAYEQYF
TRBV19	TRBJ2-5	-	-	13	TGTGCCAGTAGTATCGGGGCCCAAGAGACCCAGTACTTC	CASSIGAQETQYF
TRBV7-2	TRBJ2-7	few	TRBD2	15	TGTGCCAGCAGCCGGACCGGGACTAGTGGGGCCGAGCAGTACTTC	CASSRTGTSGAEQYF
TRBV7-3	TRBJ2-7	-	-	13	TGTGCCAGCAGCTTATCAGGGGCCGGAGAGCAGTACTTC	CASSLSGAGEQYF
TRBV6-5	TRBJ1-1	-	TRBD1	13	TGTGCCAGCAGTACTCGGACAGGGATAGGGGCTTTCTTT	CASSTRTGIGAFF
TRBV19	TRBJ2-3	-	-	14	TGTGCCAGTAGTATGCCCGGACTCTCAGATACGCAGTATTTT	CASSMPGLSDTQYF
TRBV7-3	TRBJ2-7	few	-	16	TGTGCCAGCAGCTTATACGGGGGGCAAAACTCCTACGAGCAGTACTTC	CASSLYGGQNSYEQYF
TRBV9	TRBJ2-5	-	-	15	TGTGCCAGCAGCCCTTACAGGGGGGGACAAGAGACCCAGTACTTC	CASSPYRGGQETQYF
TRBV6-1	TRBJ2-7	medium-sized	-	15	TGTGCCAGCAGCCGAGTGACTGGGGGCAACTACGAGCAGTACTTC	CASSRVTGGNYEQYF
TRBV6-1	TRBJ1-3	few	-	15	TGTGCCAGCAGTGAAGCCACAGGGACTGGAAACACCATATATTTT	CASSEATGTGNTIYF
TRBV6-1	TRBJ2-2	-	-	15	TGTGCCAGCAGTGAAAACCTAGGAATGTACGGGGAGCTGTTTTTT	CASSENLGMYGELFF
TRBV7-2	TRBJ2-7	-	TRBD2	15	TGTGCCAGCAGCCCTCAAGCGGGGGAAGGATACGAGCAGTACTTC	CASSPQAGEGYEQYF
TRBV2	TRBJ1-2	few	-	13	TGTGCCAGCACGGGCAGGGAGAGTCGTGGCTACACCTTC	CASTGRESRGYTF
TRBV20-1	TRBJ2-2	-	-	11	TGCAGTGCTAGGGCGACCGGGGAGCTGTTTTTT	CSARATGELFF